A selection of T cell receptor beta chains follows, all from one sample in a study of cytomegalovirus exposure and HLA in healthy donors. TCRdb keeps only in-frame clones here, not all; method: immunoSEQ multiplex PCR. The table has about 55,000 clones, around four fifths seen once. The sequenced sample consisted of PBMCs. These receptor sequences come from a man aged 25 to 45 in good health and CMV-seronegative. Each CDR3 is given with its conserved first and last residue. D genes are given only for firm matches. Rows give clone size only sometimes, using once, few, many, or a class for an expanded clone.

>TRBJ1-1|TRBV7-3|.|.
CASSLDAGNTEAFF
TGTGCCAGCAGCTTAGACGCGGGGAACACTGAAGCTTTCTTT
>TRBJ2-3|TRBV6-5|.|.
CASSRPPPSTQYF
TGTGCCAGCAGCCGCCCGCCACCCAGTACGCAGTATTTT
>TRBJ2-1|TRBV9|.|.
CASSVADSPYNEQFF
TGTGCCAGCAGCGTAGCGGACAGCCCCTACAATGAGCAGTTCTTC
>TRBJ1-6|TRBV2|.|TRBD1
CASSTDRANSPLHF
TGTGCCAGCAGTACAGACAGGGCGAATTCACCCCTCCACTTT
>TRBJ2-2|TRBV4-3|.|.
CASSQGPGTLNTGELFF
TGCGCCAGCAGCCAGGGCCCCGGGACTTTGAACACCGGGGAGCTGTTTTTT
>TRBJ2-3|TRBV5-4|.|TRBD2
CASSLAGTRSTDTQYF
TGTGCCAGCAGCTTGGCCGGGACTAGAAGCACAGATACGCAGTATTTT
>TRBJ1-2|TRBV6-5|once|.
CASSRLQAVYGYTF
TGTGCCAGCAGCCGCCTGCAGGCCGTCTATGGCTACACCTTC
>TRBJ2-7|TRBV4-2|once|TRBD1
CASSLNRDRAYEQYF
TGTGCCAGCAGCTTAAACCGGGACAGGGCCTACGAGCAGTACTTC
>TRBJ2-3|TRBV7-2|once|TRBD1
CASSLLGQGAPDTQYF
TGTGCCAGCAGCTTATTGGGACAGGGGGCGCCGGATACGCAGTATTTT
>TRBJ1-1|TRBV7-9|.|.
CASSLRTPPGAFF
TGTGCCAGCAGCCTCAGGACTCCCCCCGGGGCTTTCTTT
>TRBJ2-3|TRBV28|.|TRBD2
CASSLSSGGAGDTQYF
TGTGCCAGCAGTCTGTCTAGCGGGGGGGCTGGAGATACGCAGTATTTT
>TRBJ2-1|TRBV5-1|once|TRBD2
CASSLTEPRGNEQFF
TGCGCCAGCAGCTTGACCGAACCGCGGGGGAATGAGCAGTTCTTC
>TRBJ1-4|TRBV6-6|.|.
CASSYAPSDEKLFF
TGTGCCAGCAGTTACGCCCCCTCGGATGAAAAACTGTTTTTT
>TRBJ2-1|TRBV10-3|few|TRBD2
CAISALAGDYNEQFF
TGTGCCATCAGTGCCCTAGCGGGGGACTACAATGAGCAGTTCTTC
>TRBJ2-7|TRBV30|.|TRBD2
CAWIPTLAGGPPYEQYF
TGTGCCTGGATCCCGACCCTAGCGGGAGGGCCACCCTACGAGCAGTACTTC
>TRBJ2-7|TRBV18|.|TRBD2
CASSPGGYEQYF
TGTGCCAGCTCACCGGGGGGGTACGAGCAGTACTTC
>TRBJ2-1|TRBV5-4|.|TRBD1
CASSFWDRGGNEQFF
TGTGCCAGCAGCTTTTGGGACAGGGGAGGCAATGAGCAGTTCTTC
>TRBJ2-7|TRBV4-3|medium-sized|.
CASSPPGGDEQYF
TGCGCCAGCAGCCCCCCTGGGGGCGACGAGCAGTACTTC
>TRBJ1-5|TRBV6-4|.|.
CASSQGAGNQPQHF
TGTGCCAGCAGTCAAGGGGCGGGCAATCAGCCCCAGCATTTT
>TRBJ2-5|TRBV6-5|few|.
CASSYSRDKETQYF
TGTGCCAGCAGTTACTCGCGAGATAAAGAGACCCAGTACTTC